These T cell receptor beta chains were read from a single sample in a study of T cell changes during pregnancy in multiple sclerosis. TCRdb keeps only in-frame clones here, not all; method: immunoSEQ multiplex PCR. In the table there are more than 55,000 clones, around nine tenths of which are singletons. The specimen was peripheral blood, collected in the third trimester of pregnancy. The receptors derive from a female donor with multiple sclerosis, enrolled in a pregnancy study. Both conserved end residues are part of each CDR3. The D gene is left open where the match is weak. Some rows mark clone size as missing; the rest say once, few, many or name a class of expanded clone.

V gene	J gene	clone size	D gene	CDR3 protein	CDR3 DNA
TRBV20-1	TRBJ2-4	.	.	CSAGPRDIQYF	TGCAGTGCGGGCCCCAGGGACATTCAGTACTTC
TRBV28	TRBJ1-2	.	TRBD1	CASRAPGQDGYGYTF	TGTGCCAGCAGAGCACCGGGACAGGATGGCTATGGCTACACCTTC
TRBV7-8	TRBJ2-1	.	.	CASSPRVSGDNEQFF	TGTGCCAGCAGCCCCCGCGTGAGCGGAGACAATGAGCAGTTCTTC
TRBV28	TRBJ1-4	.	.	CASSPLQGDEKLFF	TGTGCCAGCAGTCCGCTCCAGGGCGACGAAAAACTGTTTTTT
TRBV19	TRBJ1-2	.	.	CASSPGYGYTF	TGTGCCAGTAGTCCCGGCTATGGCTACACCTTC
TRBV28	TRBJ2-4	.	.	CASSLGRLAKNIQYF	TGTGCCAGCAGTTTAGGAAGACTAGCCAAAAACATTCAGTACTTC
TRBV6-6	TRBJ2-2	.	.	CASSYSRGDTGELFF	TGTGCCAGCAGTTACTCGAGAGGAGACACCGGGGAGCTGTTTTTT
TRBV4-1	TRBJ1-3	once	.	CASSPDQRADGNTIYF	TGCGCCAGCAGCCCAGACCAGAGGGCGGACGGAAACACCATATATTTT
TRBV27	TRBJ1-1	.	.	CASSHHRQAQNTEAFF	TGTGCCAGCAGTCACCATCGACAGGCGCAGAACACTGAAGCTTTCTTT
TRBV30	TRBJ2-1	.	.	CAWSETGFYNEQFF	TGTGCCTGGAGTGAGACAGGATTCTACAATGAGCAGTTCTTC
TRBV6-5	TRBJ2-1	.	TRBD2	CASSSALAGVVDEQFF	TGTGCCAGCAGTTCGGCACTAGCGGGAGTAGTGGATGAGCAGTTCTTC
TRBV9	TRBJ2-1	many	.	CASSVDGTFSYNEQFF	TGTGCCAGCAGCGTAGATGGGACTTTCTCCTACAATGAGCAGTTCTTC
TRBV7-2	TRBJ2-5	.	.	CASSFRPRGQETQYF	TGTGCCAGCAGCTTTAGGCCTCGAGGTCAAGAGACCCAGTACTTC
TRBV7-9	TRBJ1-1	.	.	CASSARGRENQAFF	TGTGCCAGCAGCGCCCGGGGTAGGGAAAATCAAGCTTTCTTT
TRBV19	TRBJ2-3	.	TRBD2	CASSAPGGPTDTQYF	TGTGCCAGTAGTGCCCCGGGAGGCCCCACAGATACGCAGTATTTT
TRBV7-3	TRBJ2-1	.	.	CASSFTGTPSYNEQFF	TGTGCCAGCAGCTTTACCGGGACTCCCTCCTACAATGAGCAGTTCTTC
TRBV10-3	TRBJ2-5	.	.	CAISESNSKQETQYF	TGTGCCATCAGTGAGTCAAACAGTAAACAAGAGACCCAGTACTTC
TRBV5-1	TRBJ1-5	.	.	CASSPSGRTSNQPQHF	TGCGCCAGCAGCCCGAGCGGACGAACGTCCAATCAGCCCCAGCATTTT
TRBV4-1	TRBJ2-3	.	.	CASSQEFGLLTPRGTQYF	TGCGCCAGCAGCCAAGAGTTCGGACTGCTGACCCCCCGGGGTACGCAGTATTTT